This T cell receptor beta chain emerged from a study of sequential checkpoint blockade in melanoma (dated by TCRdb to between 2019 and 2020). Notes on the research overall: Using 1:1 randomization, the trial assigned patients either to first-line nivolumab followed by ipilimumab (arm A) or to ipilimumab followed by nivolumab (arm B). Maintenance nivolumab came after each of the two trial sequences. DNA from more than 75 melanoma tumor samples collected before treatment underwent TCRbeta immunosequencing. For some 24 patients, matched tumor biopsies were obtained before treatment and at week 13, following single-agent nivolumab (arm A) or ipilimumab (arm B). About 82% of the matched tumor biopsy pairs taken before and after treatment were from the same lesion. Paper-wide results and their limitations: In the nivolumab-first arm (arm A), an association was found between pretreatment tumor TIL clonality and response (P = .04). Validation of the response-prediction model combining TCR metrics and mutation burden is needed in larger, independent patient cohorts. Patients with increases in tumor T-cell fraction and clonality by week 13 were approximately 30 times more likely to achieve clinical benefit. Within-arm analyses of tumor T-cell fraction were constrained by small sample sizes and reduced statistical power. Tumor T-cell fraction and clonality correlated with PD-L1 staining and CD8+ T-cell counts but not with mutational load.

This clone occurred many times. Its antigen remains unidentified. Per-base quality was not reported, and no clone a single base away is much larger than it. According to the study, the label for this sample's treatment or condition signals: randomized to nivolumab then ipilimumab (arm A) or the reverse (arm B). None of the patients in the trial had previously been given DNA-damaging chemotherapy. The samples were obtained from melanoma patients enrolled in CheckMate 064, an open-label, randomized phase II trial testing sequential checkpoint blockade. Genomic DNA from formalin-fixed paraffin-embedded (FFPE) tissue samples served as the input for tumor TCR sequencing. The trim is 2 bases for V and 2 bases for J, with a gap of 13 bases between the germline ends. The CDR3 starts with the cysteine, ends with the phenylalanine, and has 16 residues. Solely the CDR3 DNA is kept, with 48 bases framed from the first base. CDR1 and CDR2 are drawn from the germline V gene: SGHNT, YENEEA.

TCRbeta CDR3 regions were immunosequenced from genomic DNA with the immunoSEQ Assay. Prior to high-throughput sequencing, genomic DNA was amplified by bias-controlled multiplex PCR. The original pipeline was this. To quantify the absolute abundance of each unique TCRbeta CDR3 region, the sequences were collapsed and filtered. Clonality, defined as 1 minus Pielou's evenness, was calculated using productive rearrangements only. Tumor T-cell fraction was calculated by normalizing TCRbeta template counts to usable DNA, which was estimated from several housekeeping genes. A previously published method was used to identify clones whose frequencies were significantly greater in on-treatment samples than in baseline samples. This immuneACCESS table, as held by TCRdb, lists in-frame sequences with V and J called but not all clones. Of the missing ones, under half trace to an unresolved V gene in checked studies; the others have no known cause. V and J calls and clone size are those listed in that table; D and trimming were worked out from the DNA. The sample table records about 9,300 clones; 27% of these occur just once. 20% to 25% of the sample goes to the ten largest clones.

This TCR was recovered from a human donor with melanoma. The receptor chain draws on TRBV11-3 and TRBJ2-4; a tentative D call is TRBD2 (6 bases match). The sequencing used tumor tissue (inferred from file names), collected from a patient given nivolumab and ipilimumab in sequence. CDR3 reads: CASSLYGGVTKNIQYF. The DNA is TGTGCCAGCAGCTTATACGGGGGAGTAACCAAAAACATTCAGTACTTC.